This T cell receptor beta chain was profiled in a study of T cell repertoires in cytomegalovirus infection. Study context: CMV infection plus the matching HLA type was flagged by public TCR beta signatures. Study-wide results and limits: HLA-C-restricted CMV clonotypes gave the most frequent clonotype in two of eight donors. Pooled public TCR beta family frequency picked out CMV carriers with the relevant HLA.

CDR1 and CDR2 from the germline V gene are SGHTA and FQGNSA. This CDR3 region has 13 residues. The ends were cut back, 1 base at V and 4 bases at J, with 8 bases in the middle. MiXCR was run by TCRdb on the reads, yielding one entry per CDR3 protein. The sample holds approximately 140,000 distinct CDR3 sequences, about 6% seen once. This clonotype was counted at least ten times. Its specificity is unknown. V is TRBV7-2 and J is TRBJ2-7; D unresolved. Sequencing input: PBMCs. This sequence was found in a human donor in good health (CMV status not recorded). Some clones in this sample may be carry-over from other donors' samples. This chain's CDR3 is CASSLGSYYEQYF. CDR3 nucleotide sequence: TGTGCCAGCAGCTTAGGTTCCTATTACGAGCAGTACTTC.